This passage covers 23 T cell receptor beta chains from one sample sequenced in a study of T cells in Graves' hyperthyroidism and ophthalmopathy. RNA transcripts gave rise to amplified TCR beta CDR3 regions. With the HTBI primer set, the TCR CDR3 went through a first round of RT-PCR. TCRdb re-analysed the multiplex PCR reads in MiXCR, keeping a single row per CDR3 protein. The data contain over 300,000 distinct CDR3 sequences, approximately 14% of them singletons. The sequenced sample consisted of blood. These receptor sequences come from a woman in her 40s with Graves' ophthalmopathy.

This clonotype came up many times. The genes are TRBV7-2 and TRBJ2-1, with D possibly TRBD2 on 6 matching bases. Trimming pared 2 bases from V and 6 bases from J, leaving 14 bases between. Germline CDR1 is SGHTA and CDR2 is FQGNSA. This CDR3 has 15 amino acids. CDR3 sequence (DNA): TGTGCCAGCAGCTTATCTCACGGGAGAGGCAATGAGCAGTTCTTC. Encoded protein: CASSLSHGRGNEQFF. Looking up the rest from reference TRBV7-2 and TRBJ2-1 gives the full variable domain: GAGVSQSPSNKVTEKGKDVELRCDPISGHTALYWYRQSLGQGLEFLIYFQGNSAPDKSGLPSDRFSAERTGGSVSTLTIQRTQQEDSAVYLCASSLSHGRGNEQFFGPGTRLTVL.

J is TRBJ2-2 and V is TRBV29-1, with D possibly TRBD1 on 7 matching bases. Germline loops: CDR1 SQVTM, CDR2 ANQGSEA. Trimming stripped 5 bases from V and 0 bases from J, with 19 bases between. The CDR3 totals 17 residues. As DNA, the CDR3 is TGCAGCGTTTCGGGGGCAAAGGGGGCGACGAACACCGGGGAGCTGTTTTTT. It specifies CSVSGAKGATNTGELFF.

There are many counts of this clonotype. The V call is TRBV3-1, the J call TRBJ1-1; no clear D. Trimming took off 4 bases at V and 8 bases at J, with 11 bases between the two ends. This CDR3 contains 12 residues. Germline CDR1 and CDR2: LGHDT and YNNKEL (reference sequence). The CDR3 loop is CASSPRGREAFF. The CDR3, as DNA: TGTGCCAGCAGCCCCCGTGGGCGAGAAGCTTTCTTT.

This clonotype was seen a few times. The rearrangement joins TRBV2 to TRBJ2-3, with D possibly TRBD1 on 5 matching bases. The CDR3 runs 12 residues. Per the germline V gene, CDR1 is SNHLY and CDR2 is FYNNEI. Trimming removed 4 bases from V and 11 bases from J, with 13 bases in between. The DNA for the CDR3 is TGTGCCAGCAGTGTAGGTCAGGGAATGCAGTATTTT. It is translated as CASSVGQGMQYF.

This clonotype was recorded at least ten times. The chain carries TRBV28 and TRBJ1-4; TRBD1 matches 9 bases. The CDR3 is 17 residues long. V lost 6 bases to trimming and J lost 7 bases; unmatched junction nucleotides: 15. CDR1 MDHEN and CDR2 SYDVKM come from the germline V gene. CDR3 nucleotides: TGTGCCAGCAGCACTATCGAAGACAGGGGGGCTGGTGAAAAACTGTTTTTT. This gives the protein CASSTIEDRGAGEKLFF.

This clonotype was counted a few times. The chain is built from TRBV5-1 and TRBJ2-2; the D is unclear. Germline CDR1 is SGHRS and CDR2 is YFSETQ. The CDR3 sequence is 14 residues long. V lost 0 bases and J 3 bases, leaving 6 bases between the germline ends. CDR3 sequence (DNA): TGCGCCAGCAGCTTGGGTTCAGACACCGGGGAGCTGTTTTTT. It is translated as CASSLGSDTGELFF. Full variable domain (rest looked up from reference TRBV5-1 and TRBJ2-2): KAGVTQTPRYLIKTRGQQVTLSCSPISGHRSVSWYQQTPGQGLQFLFEYFSETQRNKGNFPGRFSGRQFSNSRSEMNVSTLELGDSALYLCASSLGSDTGELFFGEGSRLTVL.

In this sample, this clonotype turned up many times. The V and J genes are TRBV28 and TRBJ1-2, with D possibly matching TRBD1 (6 bases). Per the germline V gene, CDR1 is MDHEN and CDR2 is SYDVKM. This CDR3 has 14 amino acids. The V end was cut by 2 bases, the J end by 5 bases, with 12 bases between. The CDR3 reads CASSLRTGTYGYTF. The CDR3 coding sequence is TGTGCCAGCAGTTTAAGAACAGGGACATATGGCTACACCTTC.

The genes are TRBV18 and TRBJ1-1; 9 bases map to TRBD1. Germline assignment: CDR1 KGHSH and CDR2 LQKENI. There are 16 residues in the CDR3. Unmatched junction bases numbered 4, after V lost 1 base and J lost 1 base. CDR3: CASSPRPGQGNTEAFF. CDR3 in DNA: TGTGCCAGCTCACCACGACCGGGACAGGGGAACACTGAAGCTTTCTTT.

A few counts support this clonotype. The chain uses TRBV5-1 and TRBJ2-1, with 8 nucleotides matching TRBD2. This CDR3 region has 15 residues. Trimming at V came to 5 bases and at J to 2 bases, leaving 6 bases not matched to a gene. CDR1 is SGHRS, CDR2 YFSETQ, per germline. The CDR3 sequence: CASSLGTRTYNEQFF. The DNA for the CDR3 is TGCGCCAGCAGTCTCGGGACTAGAACCTACAATGAGCAGTTCTTC.

This clonotype was found many times. The chain has TRBV20-1 and TRBJ1-1, with D possibly matching TRBD1 (6 bases). With 3 bases removed from V and 7 bases from J, the gap between germline ends came to 15 bases. CDR1 is DFQATT, CDR2 SNEGSKA, per germline (reference sequence). This CDR3 has 13 amino acids. CDR3 nucleotides: TGCAGTGCTAGGTATCCAGGGGTTAGTGAAGCTTTCTTT. Amino acids: CSARYPGVSEAFF.

This clonotype occurred many times. The chain has TRBV7-9 and TRBJ2-7; 8 positions match TRBD1. Germline V CDR1 and CDR2: SEHNR, FQNEAQ (reference sequence). This CDR3 contains 14 residues. The J segment lost 6 bases and the V segment lost 5 bases, leaving 9 bases of the junction unmatched. The CDR3 DNA reads as TGTGCCAGCAGCCGCGGACAGGGAAGGGGCGAGCAGTACTTC. This gives the protein CASSRGQGRGEQYF.

Only a few counts were recorded for this clonotype. V and J are TRBV19 and TRBJ1-5; 10 bases agree with TRBD1. Unmatched junction bases numbered 23, after V lost 2 bases and J lost 1 base. Germline V gives CDR1 LNHDA, CDR2 SQIVND (reference sequence). This CDR3 is 23 amino acids long. CDR3 residues: CASSILGFGFDRGHSVSNQPQHF. The CDR3, as DNA: TGTGCCAGTAGTATATTGGGCTTTGGCTTTGACAGGGGGCATTCGGTGAGCAATCAGCCCCAGCATTTT. The full variable domain, in which reference TRBV19 and TRBJ1-5 provide the parts outside the CDR3, is DGGITQSPKYLFRKEGQNVTLSCEQNLNHDAMYWYRQDPGQGLRLIYYSQIVNDFQKGDIAEGYSVSREKKESFPLTVTSAQKNPTAFYLCASSILGFGFDRGHSVSNQPQHFGDGTRLSIL.

The chain carries TRBV20-1 and TRBJ1-4, with D hard to call. The V end was cut by 1 base, the J end by 8 bases, with 11 bases between. CDR1 DFQATT and CDR2 SNEGSKA come from the germline V gene (reference sequence). The CDR3 is 13 residues long. CDR3 nucleotide sequence: TGCAGTGCTAGAGGATCAAGGAGAGAAAAACTGTTTTTT. This sequence encodes CSARGSRREKLFF.

This clonotype has only a few counts. CDR3 loop: CASTLAGTDTQYF. The CDR3 DNA reads as TGTGCCAGCACCTTAGCAGGCACAGATACGCAGTATTTT. J is TRBJ2-3 and V is TRBV6-1; D ambiguous. The V gene lost 7 bases and the J gene lost 1 base, with 9 bases spanning the gap. The CDR3 runs 13 residues. CDR1 is MNHNS, CDR2 SASEGT, per germline.

This clonotype was seen at least ten times. This chain uses TRBV2 with TRBJ2-1, with a tentative D call TRBD1 (6 bases). From germline, CDR1 is SNHLY and CDR2 FYNNEI. V shed 7 bases and J shed 3 bases, with 13 bases lying between them. The CDR3 runs to 14 residues. In nucleotides, the CDR3 is TGTGCCAGCAACCGAGGGGGAGACTACAATGAGCAGTTCTTC. Protein sequence: CASNRGGDYNEQFF.

This clonotype was recorded a few times. CDR3 protein: CASSQDPRLAGSDTQYF. The CDR3, as DNA: TGTGCCAGCAGCCAAGATCCCAGACTAGCGGGGTCAGATACGCAGTATTTT. The V gene is TRBV3-1, the J gene TRBJ2-3; 11 bases agree with TRBD2. CDR3 length equals 17 residues. Germline values: CDR1 LGHDT, CDR2 YNNKEL (reference sequence). Trimming took 0 bases from V and 4 from J; bases not matched to a gene: 6.

This clonotype was seen many times. The gene calls are TRBV7-9 and TRBJ2-3; the D is unclear. Trimming took 8 bases from V and 6 from J, leaving 9 bases between them. This CDR3 has 11 amino acids. Germline V gene lookup returns CDR1 SEHNR and CDR2 FQNEAQ (reference sequence). The CDR3 sequence: CASRVSDTQYF. CDR3 nucleotides: TGTGCCAGCCGAGTATCGGATACGCAGTATTTT.

This clonotype has ten or more counts. This chain connects TRBV7-9 to TRBJ2-7; maybe TRBD2 (6 bases). The CDR3 covers 14 residues. V gave up 6 bases and J gave up 1 base, with 13 bases separating them. Per the germline V gene, CDR1 is SEHNR and CDR2 is FQNEAQ (reference sequence). The CDR3 nucleotides are TGTGCCAGCAGTATCCTCGGGGGATCCTACGAGCAGTACTTC. It encodes CASSILGGSYEQYF.

This clonotype has a handful of counts. This chain uses TRBV2 with TRBJ2-5, with TRBD2 identical over 7 bases. CDR3 size: 12 residues. Trimming at V came to 6 bases and at J to 2 bases, leaving 0 bases not matched to a gene. Germline CDR1 is SNHLY and CDR2 is FYNNEI. This chain's CDR3 is CASRGLQETQYF. As DNA, the CDR3 is TGTGCCAGCAGGGGACTACAAGAGACCCAGTACTTC.

V gene TRBV19 combines with J gene TRBJ2-2, with 8 positions matching TRBD1. This CDR3 region has 16 residues. The trim removed 5 bases at V and 0 bases at J, leaving 5 bases unmatched. The germline gives CDR1 LNHDA, CDR2 SQIVND (reference sequence). CDR3 region: CASSPAQGANTGELFF. In DNA, the CDR3 is TGTGCCAGTAGTCCGGCACAGGGGGCGAACACCGGGGAGCTGTTTTTT.

This clonotype was seen only a few times. The genes are TRBV7-8 and TRBJ2-7; TRBD1 matches 9 bases. CDR1 and CDR2 (germline): SGHVS, FQNEAQ. Trimming cost V 2 bases and J 6 bases; bases outside gene matches: 2. The CDR3 has 13 amino acids. The CDR3 region is CASSLLDRGEQYF. CDR3 nucleotide sequence: TGTGCCAGCAGCTTACTGGACAGGGGCGAGCAGTACTTC.

This clonotype was picked up many times. V is TRBV2 and J is TRBJ2-7; weak D call: TRBD2 (5 bases). Trimming removed 2 bases at V and 1 base at J, with 9 bases between. The germline V gene has CDR1 SNHLY and CDR2 FYNNEI. This CDR3 contains 14 residues. The CDR3 bases are TGTGCCAGCAGTGAACCCCGGGGATCCTACGAGCAGTACTTC. Protein product: CASSEPRGSYEQYF.

This clonotype was seen ten or more times. This chain uses TRBV12-3 or TRBV12-4 with TRBJ2-2, with D perhaps given as TRBD1 or TRBD2 (5 bases each). The CDR3 extends over 15 amino acids. Trimming shortened V by 3 bases and J by 13 bases, and 21 bases separated the two germline ends. CDR3 coding DNA: TGTGCCAGCAGTTTGGCCGGGACGGGAAGTGGGTGGCTGTTTTTT. Its protein product is CASSLAGTGSGWLFF.